The present TCR beta chain was sequenced within a study of cytomegalovirus exposure and HLA in healthy donors. Donors were nominally healthy when sampled, though unrecorded immune exposures were likely. The PCR employed 60 Vbeta primers together with 13 Jbeta primers. The assay was immunoSEQ multiplex PCR, and TCRdb's table has in-frame clones only and misses some. The sample includes approximately 110,000 clones. Trimming pared 1 base from V and 5 bases from J, leaving 15 bases between. CDR1 LNHDA and CDR2 SQIVND come from the germline V gene (reference sequence). The CDR3 is 15 amino acids. Study-wide points: Sequence variants that were highly shared formed a cluster that was likely a sequencing artifact. CMV serostatus stood as the only immune exposure information on hand.

Of note for this clone: The antigen is unknown.

The gene calls are TRBV19 and TRBJ2-7, with D possibly matching TRBD1 (6 bases). The clonotype comes from a man aged 25 to 40 in good health and CMV-seronegative. The specimen sequenced was PBMCs. CDR3 amino acids: CASSIVGAVLNEQYF. The CDR3 nucleotides are TGTGCCAGTAGTATAGTGGGGGCGGTTTTGAACGAGCAGTACTTC.